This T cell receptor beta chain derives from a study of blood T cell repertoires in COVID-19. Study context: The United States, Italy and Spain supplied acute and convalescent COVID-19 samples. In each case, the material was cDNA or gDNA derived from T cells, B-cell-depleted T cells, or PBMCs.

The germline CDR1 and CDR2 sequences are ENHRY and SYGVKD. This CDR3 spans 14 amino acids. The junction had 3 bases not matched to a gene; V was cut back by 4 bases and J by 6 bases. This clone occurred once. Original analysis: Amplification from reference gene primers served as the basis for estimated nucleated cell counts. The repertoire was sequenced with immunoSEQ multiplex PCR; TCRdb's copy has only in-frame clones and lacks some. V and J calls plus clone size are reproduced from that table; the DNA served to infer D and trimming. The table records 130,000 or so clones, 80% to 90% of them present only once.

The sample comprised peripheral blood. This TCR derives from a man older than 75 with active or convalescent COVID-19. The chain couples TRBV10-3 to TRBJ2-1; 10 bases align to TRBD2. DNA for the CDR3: TGTGCCATCAGTGGGGCTAGCGGGGGCAATGAGCAGTTCTTC. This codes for CAISGASGGNEQFF.